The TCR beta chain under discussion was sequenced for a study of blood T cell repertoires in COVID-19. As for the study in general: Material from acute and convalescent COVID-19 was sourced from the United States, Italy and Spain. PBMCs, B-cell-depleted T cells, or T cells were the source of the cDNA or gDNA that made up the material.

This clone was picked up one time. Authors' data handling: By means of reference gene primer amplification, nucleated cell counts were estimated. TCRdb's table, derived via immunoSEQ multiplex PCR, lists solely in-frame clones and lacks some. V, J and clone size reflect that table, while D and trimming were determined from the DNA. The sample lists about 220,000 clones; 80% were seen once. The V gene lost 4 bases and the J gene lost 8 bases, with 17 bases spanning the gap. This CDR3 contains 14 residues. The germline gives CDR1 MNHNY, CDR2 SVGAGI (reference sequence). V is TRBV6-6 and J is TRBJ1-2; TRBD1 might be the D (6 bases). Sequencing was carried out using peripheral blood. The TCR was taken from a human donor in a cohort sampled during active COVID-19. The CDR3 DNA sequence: TGTGCCAGCAGTTCTGCTACAGGGTTCCGGGGCTACACCTTC. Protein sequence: CASSSATGFRGYTF.